In this sample, the clone carrying this T cell receptor (beta chain) turned up a few times. Antigen specificity is unknown. Germline CDR1 reads MGHRA; CDR2 reads YSYEKL. Trimming removed 0 bases at V and 15 bases at J, with 21 bases between. The CDR3 has 15 amino acids. This specimen belongs to a study of blood T cells in healthy people across ages. The overall study: Every two T cells gave about one barcoded beta molecule via template switching. Study-level findings and limits: Naive T cell percentage strongly correlated with TCR beta diversity.

Primers used in a second PCR of roughly 6 to 12 cycles were a sample-barcoded 5' primer and a J-beta primer mix. Unique molecular identifiers of 12 random nucleotides labeled each cDNA. TCRdb analysed the 5' RACE reads with MiXCR anew, one entry per CDR3 protein. The sample holds 1.4 million or so distinct CDR3 sequences; about 45% are singletons and the top ten take around 4%. The TCR was taken from a woman aged 18 to 35 in good health. Sequencing used blood. The chain has TRBV4-1 and TRBJ1-5, with a possible D match to TRBD1 (5 bases). The CDR3 DNA follows: TGCGCCAGCAGCCAAGACACCACAGGAGGACGCGTCTTGCATTTT. This translates into CASSQDTTGGRVLHF.